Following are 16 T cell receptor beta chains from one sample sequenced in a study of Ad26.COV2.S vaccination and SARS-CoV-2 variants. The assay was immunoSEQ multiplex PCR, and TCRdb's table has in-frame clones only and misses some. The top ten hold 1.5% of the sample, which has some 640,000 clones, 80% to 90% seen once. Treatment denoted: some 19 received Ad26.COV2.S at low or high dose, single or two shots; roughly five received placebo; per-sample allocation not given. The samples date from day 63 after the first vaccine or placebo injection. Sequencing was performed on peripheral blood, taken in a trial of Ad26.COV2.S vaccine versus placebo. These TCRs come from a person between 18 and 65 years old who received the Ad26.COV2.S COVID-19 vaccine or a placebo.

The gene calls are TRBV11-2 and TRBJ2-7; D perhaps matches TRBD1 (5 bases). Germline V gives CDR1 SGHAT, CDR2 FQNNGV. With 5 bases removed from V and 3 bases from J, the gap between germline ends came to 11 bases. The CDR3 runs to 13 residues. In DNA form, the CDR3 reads TGTGCCAGCAGCACGGAGCAGGGCTACGAGCAGTACTTC. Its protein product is CASSTEQGYEQYF.

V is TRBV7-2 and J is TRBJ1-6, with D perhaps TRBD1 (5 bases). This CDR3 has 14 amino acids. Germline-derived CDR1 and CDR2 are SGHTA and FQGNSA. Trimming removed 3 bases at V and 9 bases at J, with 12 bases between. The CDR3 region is CASSLQGPSSPLHF. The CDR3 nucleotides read TGTGCCAGCAGCTTGCAGGGCCCAAGTTCACCCCTCCACTTT.

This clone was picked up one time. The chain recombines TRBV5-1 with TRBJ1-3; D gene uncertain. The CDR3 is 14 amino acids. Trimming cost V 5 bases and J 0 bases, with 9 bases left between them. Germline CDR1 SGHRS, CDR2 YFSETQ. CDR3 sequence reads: CASRDWPSGNTIYF. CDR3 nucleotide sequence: TGCGCCAGCAGGGACTGGCCCTCTGGAAACACCATATATTTT.

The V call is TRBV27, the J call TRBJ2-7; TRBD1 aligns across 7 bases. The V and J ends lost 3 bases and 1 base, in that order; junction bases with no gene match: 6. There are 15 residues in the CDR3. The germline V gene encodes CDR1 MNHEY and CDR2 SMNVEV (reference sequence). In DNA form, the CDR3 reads TGTGCCAGCAGTTTGTTGGGACAGTTATCCTACGAGCAGTACTTC. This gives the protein CASSLLGQLSYEQYF.

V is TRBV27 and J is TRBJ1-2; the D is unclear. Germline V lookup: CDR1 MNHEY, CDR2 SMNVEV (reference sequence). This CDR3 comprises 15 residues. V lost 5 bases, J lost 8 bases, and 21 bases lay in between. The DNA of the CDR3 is TGTGCCAGCAGTCCCGAAGTCTACGCCGGAAAGGGCTACACCTTC. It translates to CASSPEVYAGKGYTF.

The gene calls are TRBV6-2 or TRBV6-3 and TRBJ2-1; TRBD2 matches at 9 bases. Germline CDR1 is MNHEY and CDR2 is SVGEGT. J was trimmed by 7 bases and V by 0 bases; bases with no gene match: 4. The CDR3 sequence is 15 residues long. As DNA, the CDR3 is TGTGCCAGCAGTTACTCGCGGGGGGGCTCGAATGAGCAGTTCTTC. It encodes CASSYSRGGSNEQFF.

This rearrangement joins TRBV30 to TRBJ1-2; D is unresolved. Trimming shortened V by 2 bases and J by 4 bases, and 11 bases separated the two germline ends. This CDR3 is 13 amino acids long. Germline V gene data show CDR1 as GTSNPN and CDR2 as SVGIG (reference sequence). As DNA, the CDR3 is TGTGCCTGGAGTCCGGGTTGGGGCTATGGCTACACCTTC. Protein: CAWSPGWGYGYTF.

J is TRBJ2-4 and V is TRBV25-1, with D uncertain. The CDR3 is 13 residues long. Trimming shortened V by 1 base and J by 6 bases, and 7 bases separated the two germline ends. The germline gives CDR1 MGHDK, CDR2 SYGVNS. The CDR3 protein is CASSESGPNIQYF. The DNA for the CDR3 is TGTGCCAGCAGTGAATCTGGCCCAAACATTCAGTACTTC.

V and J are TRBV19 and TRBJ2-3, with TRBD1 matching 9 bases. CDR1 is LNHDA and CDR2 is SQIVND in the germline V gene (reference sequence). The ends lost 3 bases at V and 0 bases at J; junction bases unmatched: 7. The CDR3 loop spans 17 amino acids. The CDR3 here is CASSMTRQGVSTDTQYF. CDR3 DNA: TGTGCCAGTAGTATGACAAGACAGGGGGTCAGCACAGATACGCAGTATTTT.

CDR3 bases: TGTGCCAGCAGTGAAGTAGGAGGACTTAGGCAGCCCCAGCATTTT. It yields the protein CASSEVGGLRQPQHF. V gene TRBV6-1 combines with J gene TRBJ1-5; D unclear. CDR1 is MNHNS, CDR2 SASEGT, per germline. The CDR3 has 15 residues. V lost 1 base and J lost 7, with 14 bases in between.

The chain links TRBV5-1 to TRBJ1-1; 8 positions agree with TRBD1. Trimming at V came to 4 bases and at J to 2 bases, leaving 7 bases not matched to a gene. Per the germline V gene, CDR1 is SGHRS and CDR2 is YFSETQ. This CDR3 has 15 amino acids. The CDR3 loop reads CASSNQGQGNTEAFF. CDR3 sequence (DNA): TGCGCCAGCAGCAACCAAGGACAGGGAAACACTGAAGCTTTCTTT. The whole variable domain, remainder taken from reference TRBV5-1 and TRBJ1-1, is KAGVTQTPRYLIKTRGQQVTLSCSPISGHRSVSWYQQTPGQGLQFLFEYFSETQRNKGNFPGRFSGRQFSNSRSEMNVSTLELGDSALYLCASSNQGQGNTEAFFGQGTRLTVV.

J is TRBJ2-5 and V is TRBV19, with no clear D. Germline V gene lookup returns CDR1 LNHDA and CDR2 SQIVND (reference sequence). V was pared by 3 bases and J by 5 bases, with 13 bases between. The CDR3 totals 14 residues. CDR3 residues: CASSMNLVRETQYF. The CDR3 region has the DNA TGTGCCAGTAGTATGAACCTAGTGCGGGAGACCCAGTACTTC.

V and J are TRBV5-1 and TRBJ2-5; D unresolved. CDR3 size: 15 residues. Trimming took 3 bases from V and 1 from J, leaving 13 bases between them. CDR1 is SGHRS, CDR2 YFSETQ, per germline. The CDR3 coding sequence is TGCGCCAGCAGCTATCCGTCGGGCGTCCAAGAGACCCAGTACTTC. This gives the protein CASSYPSGVQETQYF. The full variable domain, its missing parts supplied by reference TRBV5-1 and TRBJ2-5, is KAGVTQTPRYLIKTRGQQVTLSCSPISGHRSVSWYQQTPGQGLQFLFEYFSETQRNKGNFPGRFSGRQFSNSRSEMNVSTLELGDSALYLCASSYPSGVQETQYFGPGTRLLVL.

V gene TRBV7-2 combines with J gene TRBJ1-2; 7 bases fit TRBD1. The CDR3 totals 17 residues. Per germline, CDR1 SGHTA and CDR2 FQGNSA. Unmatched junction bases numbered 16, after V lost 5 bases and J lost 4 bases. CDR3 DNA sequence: TGTGCCAGCAGCGAGGACAGGAGCCCCAGGGGAGGCTATGGCTACACCTTC. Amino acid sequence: CASSEDRSPRGGYGYTF.

The CDR3 DNA reads TGTGCCAGCTCACCCGGACAGCCCTCCTATGGCTACACCTTC. Its translation: CASSPGQPSYGYTF. The rearrangement links TRBV18 to TRBJ1-2; possible D gene TRBD1, 6 bases. Germline CDR1 KGHSH, CDR2 LQKENI. The length of the CDR3 is 14 residues. Trimming removed 3 bases at V and 4 bases at J, with 12 bases between.

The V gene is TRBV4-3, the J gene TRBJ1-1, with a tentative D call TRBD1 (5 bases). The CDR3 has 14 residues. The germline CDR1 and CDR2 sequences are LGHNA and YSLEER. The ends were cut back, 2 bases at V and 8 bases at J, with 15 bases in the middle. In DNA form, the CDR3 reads TGCGCCAGCAGCCAAAGCAGGTCCGGGGCCGAAGCTTTCTTT. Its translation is CASSQSRSGAEAFF.